These T cell receptor beta chains were read from a single sample in a study of CD8+CD57+ T cells in acquired aplastic anemia. TCRdb re-derived calls from the reads in MiXCR, one entry per CDR3 protein. The sample gives roughly 150,000 distinct CDR3 sequences, roughly half of which show up once; 3.2% is in the top ten. Material: sorted CD4+, CD8+, or CD8+CD57+ T cells (not recorded which) from PBMCs. All receptors come from a human donor with aplastic anemia. CDR3s include the opening cysteine and the closing phenylalanine or tryptophan. Fields, in order: D gene, V gene, clone size, J gene, CDR3 DNA, CDR3 protein. A D gene is named only where the DNA matches it firmly. Only some rows state a clone size, as once, few, many or a class for expanded clones.

d_gene: TRBD1; v_gene: TRBV29-1; abundance: NA; j_gene: TRBJ2-5; CDR3nt: TGCAGCCCAGGGGGCGCGGAGACCCAGTACTTC; CDR3aa: CSPGGAETQYF
d_gene: NA; v_gene: TRBV7-6; abundance: NA; j_gene: TRBJ2-1; CDR3nt: TGTGCCAGCAGCCCCGCCAGCGTCAATGAGCAGTTCTTC; CDR3aa: CASSPASVNEQFF
d_gene: NA; v_gene: TRBV19; abundance: many; j_gene: TRBJ2-3; CDR3nt: TGTGCCAGTAGTGAGCGCACAGATACGCAGTATTTT; CDR3aa: CASSERTDTQYF
d_gene: NA; v_gene: TRBV5-1; abundance: many; j_gene: TRBJ2-2; CDR3nt: TGCGCCAGCAGCCCGGAATATGGTAGCGGGGAGCTGTTTTTT; CDR3aa: CASSPEYGSGELFF
d_gene: TRBD2; v_gene: TRBV20-1; abundance: many; j_gene: TRBJ2-2; CDR3nt: TGCAGTGCCCGGACTAGCGGGGGGGCCGGGGAGCTGTTTTTT; CDR3aa: CSARTSGGAGELFF
d_gene: NA; v_gene: TRBV2; abundance: NA; j_gene: TRBJ1-4; CDR3nt: TGTGCCAGCGGGGCGGCAGACTCGAATGAAAAACTGTTTTTT; CDR3aa: CASGAADSNEKLFF
d_gene: TRBD1; v_gene: TRBV10-3; abundance: few; j_gene: TRBJ2-5; CDR3nt: TGTGCCATCAGTGAGACTAGGGACAGGGGAGAGACCCAGTACTTC; CDR3aa: CAISETRDRGETQYF
d_gene: TRBD2; v_gene: TRBV5-1; abundance: many; j_gene: TRBJ2-5; CDR3nt: TGCGCCAGCAGCTTTATTCCAAGCGGGGGTGTAGAGACCCAGTACTTC; CDR3aa: CASSFIPSGGVETQYF
d_gene: TRBD2; v_gene: TRBV11-1; abundance: many; j_gene: TRBJ2-1; CDR3nt: TGTGCCAGCAGCCCCCTGGGCCGGGCTAGCGGGGACAATGAGCAGTTCTTC; CDR3aa: CASSPLGRASGDNEQFF
d_gene: NA; v_gene: TRBV7-8; abundance: NA; j_gene: TRBJ1-2; CDR3nt: TGTGCCAGCAGCTCGGGACGGGTATATGGCTACACCTTC; CDR3aa: CASSSGRVYGYTF
d_gene: TRBD1; v_gene: TRBV5-1; abundance: many; j_gene: TRBJ2-7; CDR3nt: TGCGCCAGCAGCCTGAGGGGGGACAGGGCTTACGAGCAGTACTTC; CDR3aa: CASSLRGDRAYEQYF
d_gene: NA; v_gene: TRBV14; abundance: NA; j_gene: TRBJ1-6; CDR3nt: TGTGCCAGCAGTGTGTTCACCCCCGGGACACCAAATTCACCCCTCCACTTT; CDR3aa: CASSVFTPGTPNSPLHF
d_gene: TRBD2; v_gene: TRBV20-1; abundance: many; j_gene: TRBJ2-5; CDR3nt: TGCAGTGCTGGACTAGCGGGAGGCGAGACCCAGTACTTC; CDR3aa: CSAGLAGGETQYF
d_gene: NA; v_gene: TRBV27; abundance: NA; j_gene: TRBJ1-2; CDR3nt: TGTGCCAGCAGTTTACTCCAGGGTGATGGCTACACCTTC; CDR3aa: CASSLLQGDGYTF
d_gene: TRBD1; v_gene: TRBV24-1; abundance: NA; j_gene: TRBJ2-1; CDR3nt: TGTGCCACCAGTGAAGGGACAGGGGAAACCAATGAGCAGTTCTTC; CDR3aa: CATSEGTGETNEQFF
d_gene: TRBD2; v_gene: TRBV29-1; abundance: NA; j_gene: TRBJ2-1; CDR3nt: TGCAGCCACGGAGCGGGAGAACAGTTCTTC; CDR3aa: CSHGAGEQFF
d_gene: NA; v_gene: TRBV7-8; abundance: NA; j_gene: TRBJ2-7; CDR3nt: TGTGCCAGCAGCACCGGATTAGCGACCTACGAGCAGTACTTC; CDR3aa: CASSTGLATYEQYF
d_gene: NA; v_gene: TRBV19; abundance: many; j_gene: TRBJ1-3; CDR3nt: TGTGCCAGTAGTCCAGGGAGCTCTGGAAACACCATATATTTT; CDR3aa: CASSPGSSGNTIYF
d_gene: NA; v_gene: TRBV19; abundance: few; j_gene: TRBJ1-1; CDR3nt: TGTGCCAGTATCATGGGGGGAGGATGGACTGAAGCTTTCTTT; CDR3aa: CASIMGGGWTEAFF
d_gene: TRBD1; v_gene: TRBV20-1; abundance: NA; j_gene: TRBJ1-1; CDR3nt: TGCAGTGCAGCCGGGACAGGGAACATGAACACTGAAGCTTTCTTT; CDR3aa: CSAAGTGNMNTEAFF
d_gene: TRBD1; v_gene: TRBV9; abundance: many; j_gene: TRBJ1-1; CDR3nt: TGTGCCAGCAGCGTAGGTACACAGGGGGCCCAGAATACTGAAGCTTTCTTT; CDR3aa: CASSVGTQGAQNTEAFF
d_gene: NA; v_gene: TRBV29-1; abundance: NA; j_gene: TRBJ1-1; CDR3nt: TGCAGCGTTGAAAGTATCACTGAAGCTTTCTTT; CDR3aa: CSVESITEAFF
d_gene: NA; v_gene: TRBV9; abundance: few; j_gene: TRBJ1-6; CDR3nt: TGTGCCAGCAGCGTGTCCCGCCAGGATTCACCCCTCCACTTT; CDR3aa: CASSVSRQDSPLHF
d_gene: TRBD2; v_gene: TRBV2; abundance: many; j_gene: TRBJ2-5; CDR3nt: TGTGCCAGATCGGGACTAGTCGGTGAGACCCAGTACTTC; CDR3aa: CARSGLVGETQYF
d_gene: NA; v_gene: TRBV24-1; abundance: NA; j_gene: TRBJ1-2; CDR3nt: TGTGCCACCAGTGAGGGGCGGTCTGGCTACACCTTC; CDR3aa: CATSEGRSGYTF
d_gene: NA; v_gene: TRBV25-1; abundance: NA; j_gene: TRBJ1-1; CDR3nt: TGTGCCAGTAGCCTATTCCAGAACACTGAAGCTTTCTTT; CDR3aa: CASSLFQNTEAFF
d_gene: NA; v_gene: TRBV7-9; abundance: NA; j_gene: TRBJ2-7; CDR3nt: TGTGCCAGCAGCTGGGCCCCCGCATACGAGCAGTACTTC; CDR3aa: CASSWAPAYEQYF